This T cell receptor (beta chain) comes out of a study of T cell responses to AZD1222 COVID-19 vaccine. Study-wide results and limits: Dominant at 160-218 and 743-854, vaccine-associated CD4 TCRs also spanned spike.

A remark on this clone: The antigen remains undetermined.

The germline V and J ends were trimmed by 8 bases and 2 bases, with 15 bases remaining between them. There are 14 residues in the CDR3. Germline-derived CDR1 and CDR2 are SEHNR and FQNEAQ (reference sequence). The protocol was immunoSEQ multiplex PCR, while the TCRdb copy is restricted to in-frame clones and leaves out a portion. This repertoire shows about 160,000 clones, roughly 92% found once; its top ten account for 5.1%. The TCR was taken from an adult who received the AZD1222 COVID-19 vaccine. The sample consisted of peripheral blood, taken 28 days after the second AZD1222 dose. This chain connects TRBV7-9 to TRBJ2-5; D assignment may be TRBD1 or TRBD2 (5 bases each). CDR3 loop: CASHDPGTQETQYF. The DNA for the CDR3 is TGTGCCAGCCATGACCCCGGGACGCAAGAGACCCAGTACTTC.